Given below is one TCR beta chain in context. Data came from immunoSEQ multiplex PCR; TCRdb stores just in-frame clones and leaves some out. Among roughly 340,000 clones, approximately 87% were seen once, and the ten largest hold around 1.9%. The data originate from a study of blood T cell repertoires in COVID-19. Overall study context: In each case, the material was cDNA or gDNA derived from T cells, B-cell-depleted T cells, or PBMCs.

The V gene end was trimmed by 2 bases and the J gene end by 1 base; junction bases not matched to a gene: 10. This CDR3 has 17 amino acids. Germline V gene data show CDR1 as SGDLS and CDR2 as YYNGEE. The specimen sequenced was PBMCs or T cells enriched from blood (not recorded which). The clonotype comes from a man between 35 and 55 years old in a cohort exposed to, infected with or recovered from COVID-19 (not recorded which). The rearrangement links TRBV9 to TRBJ2-7; TRBD2 agrees at 9 bases. CDR3 nucleotide sequence: TGTGCCAGCAGCGTTGGGCTTGGGCTAGCGGGATCCTACGAGCAGTACTTC. Its protein is CASSVGLGLAGSYEQYF.